These 3 T cell receptor beta chains were sequenced from one sample in a study of Graves' ophthalmopathy and Graves' hyperthyroidism. From RNA, the CDR3 regions of TCR beta chains were amplified and sequenced. First-round RT-PCR employed HTBI primers, with a second-round multiplex PCR after it. TCRdb re-called the multiplex PCR reads through MiXCR, storing one row per CDR3 protein. The data show roughly 300,000 distinct CDR3 sequences, roughly 15% seen once. Sequenced sample: peripheral blood. The receptors stem from an adult man with Graves' ophthalmopathy.

This clonotype was found many times. This CDR3 is CASSLEAGGRETQYF. In DNA form, the CDR3 reads TGTGCCAGCAGCTTAGAAGCGGGGGGCCGAGAGACCCAGTACTTC. The rearrangement links TRBV7-2 to TRBJ2-5; 9 bases are a match to TRBD2. V was pared by 1 base and J by 4 bases, with 4 bases of the junction left unmatched. CDR3 length: 15 amino acids. Per germline, CDR1 SGHTA and CDR2 FQGNSA.

This clonotype was found many times. J is TRBJ2-5 and V is TRBV6-1, with TRBD1 identical over 12 bases. The CDR3 is 15 residues long. Germline CDR1 MNHNS, CDR2 SASEGT. The V and J ends lost 6 bases and 5 bases, in that order; junction bases with no gene match: 7. The DNA for the CDR3 is TGTGCCAGCAGACCCCGGGACAGGGGGCTGGAGACCCAGTACTTC. This translates into CASRPRDRGLETQYF.

The rearrangement links TRBV24-1 to TRBJ2-6; TRBD1 aligns across 11 bases. CDR1 is KGHDR, CDR2 SFDVKD, per germline. This CDR3 is built from 17 residues. Trimming cost V 3 bases and J 0 bases; bases outside gene matches: 0. The CDR3 region is CATSDGTGGSGANVLTF. CDR3 coding DNA: TGTGCCACCAGTGATGGGACAGGGGGCTCTGGGGCCAACGTCCTGACTTTC.